This T cell receptor beta chain was obtained from a study of PD-L1 blockade in urothelial cancer. About the study: Patients commenced atezolizumab around 2014, and it was given at 1,200 mg intravenously every 3 weeks. Of 29 patients, around 26 were males with bladder-origin urothelial cancer.

About this clone: What it recognizes is unknown.

The assay was immunoSEQ multiplex PCR, and TCRdb's table has in-frame clones only and misses some. This table has 30,000 to 40,000 clones, more than 35% appearing once. The study's findings and limits: A single FFPE tumor sample per patient was used, not taken right before treatment.

V lost 1 base, J lost 3 bases, and 5 bases stayed unmatched. The CDR3 is 15 amino acids. CDR1 and CDR2 from the germline V gene are LNHDA and SQIVND (reference sequence). Urothelial carcinoma affected the patients, and it was locally advanced or metastatic. This sequence was found in a man in his 60s with urothelial cancer. This sequence joins TRBV19 and TRBJ1-1; 7 bases are shared with TRBD1. The source material was tumor tissue, sampled before atezolizumab (anti-PD-L1) treatment. The CDR3 sequence: CASSIGTGRHTEAFF. The CDR3 nucleotides are TGTGCCAGTAGTATAGGGACAGGCCGCCACACTGAAGCTTTCTTT.